This T cell receptor beta chain emerged from a study of human thymus T cells (dated by TCRdb to the early 2020s). Describing the broader study: The study used seven to nine infant thymus samples plus four related peripheral blood samples to characterize TCR alpha and beta repertoires. Donor ages ranging from roughly 6 to 244 days were recorded, and about six male and two female infants were included in the cohort.

Thymus tissue was obtained as surgical resects removed during corrective cardiac surgery. Donors were immunologically healthy infants undergoing open corrective cardiac surgery for congenital heart defects in Finland. After being mechanically released from the tissue, thymocytes were kept at -70 degrees C in pellets of about 9.5-30 million cells. A QIAsymphony instrument was used to extract genomic DNA from the frozen cell pellets. The immunoSEQ multiplex PCR assay was used to amplify the TCRB and TCRAD loci from a standardized quantity of quality-controlled genomic DNA. The amplicons spanned the V(D)J region and were long enough to cover the CDR3 and allow V and J genes to be identified. Amplicon sequencing was performed on an Illumina platform through the commercial immunoSEQ service. The paper's data handling went like this. Corrections for primer bias and sequencing errors followed previously described methods, while TCRAD and TCRB definitions were based on the IMGT database. Analysis of the repertoires was done with immunoSEQ Analyzer 3.0 and VDJTools and included basic statistics, V/J segment usage, diversity estimates, rarefaction and pairwise overlap. Diversity was estimated using the Chao1, ChaoE, Efron-Thisted, Shannon and inverse Simpson indices, and was also estimated on datasets down-sampled to the size of the smallest sample. For repertoire overlap, CDR3 nucleotide sequence, V gene and J gene had to match strictly, and clustering was done by Jaccard-based multidimensional scaling. What TCRdb holds here is the immuneACCESS table cut down to in-frame rearrangements. Part of the clones is not present; checked against another copy, under half of the missing clones reflect an unresolved V gene, and the others are unexplained. V and J calls and clone size are as listed in that table; D and trimming were resolved from the DNA. The sample table contains roughly 130,000 clones; only one count was recorded for approximately 96% of them. Roughly 0.024% of the sample is taken by the ten largest.

General findings and caveats noted by the study authors: Highly overlapping thymic TCR repertoires among unrelated individuals were reported in the related research. Thymus samples yielded on average around 850,000 unique TCRB clonotypes, compared with 80,000 to 95,000 from blood samples. Biased V and J gene segment usage appeared to be present in both thymic and peripheral blood repertoires.

The trim is 0 bases for V and 9 bases for J, with a gap of 8 bases between the germline ends. The CDR3 numbers 12 residues from cysteine through phenylalanine. Of the read, only the CDR3 DNA is kept; its 36 bases are in frame from base 1. From a lookup of the germline V gene, CDR1 and CDR2 are MNHNS and SASEGT. This clone appeared a single time. The antigen it binds to is not known. The input lacks base qualities; no much larger clone sits a single base away. Sequenced material: thymus tissue. The sequence was obtained from a boy younger than two with a congenital heart defect but otherwise immunologically healthy. The chain is encoded by TRBV6-1 joined to TRBJ1-1; confidence is insufficient to name the D gene. The CDR3 here reads CASSEAGRKAFF. The nucleotide sequence is given as TGTGCCAGCAGTGAAGCCGGCAGAAAAGCTTTCTTT.